One sample yielded the 18 T cell receptor beta chains listed below, sequenced in a study of T-cell reconstitution after alpha-beta-depleted transplantation in children. A library of TCRbeta sequences, prepared with unique molecular identifiers, was generated. In TCRdb, the PCR reads were re-called with MiXCR into one record per CDR3 protein. The data contain a few hundred thousand distinct CDR3 sequences, approximately 11% of them singletons. The specimen was PBMCs, collected before TCRalphabeta/CD19-depleted stem cell transplant. The source of these receptors is a child under two years old with acute myeloid leukemia, due to receive a stem cell transplant.

This clonotype was seen many times. The chain is built from TRBV7-2 and TRBJ2-1; 7 bases match TRBD2. After removal of 0 bases from V and 1 base from J, the junction contained 6 bases not matched to a gene. Germline loops: CDR1 SGHTA, CDR2 FQGNSA. This CDR3 is 17 amino acids long. For the CDR3, the DNA is TGTGCCAGCAGCTTAGCTAGGGTGGGAGGGTCCTACAATGAGCAGTTCTTC. The encoded protein is CASSLARVGGSYNEQFF.

This clonotype was detected only a few times. The chain carries TRBV7-9 and TRBJ2-1; D gene uncertain. V gave up 5 bases and J gave up 14 bases, with 16 bases separating them. The germline CDR1 and CDR2 sequences are SEHNR and FQNEAQ (reference sequence). CDR3 length: 12 residues. CDR3 region: CASSPGGGKEFF. For the CDR3, the DNA is TGTGCCAGCAGCCCGGGTGGTGGAAAGGAGTTCTTC. The full variable domain, with the rest looked up from reference TRBV7-9 and TRBJ2-1, is DTGVSQNPRHKITKRGQNVTFRCDPISEHNRLYWYRQTLGQGPEFLTYFQNEAQLEKSRLLSDRFSAERPKGSFSTLEIQRTEQGDSAMYLCASSPGGGKEFFGPGTRLTVL.

This chain links TRBV30 with TRBJ1-6; 9 bases line up with TRBD1. The CDR3 is 15 amino acids. The germline gives CDR1 GTSNPN, CDR2 SVGIG (reference sequence). The V and J ends lost 1 base and 7 bases, in that order; junction bases with no gene match: 5. Here the CDR3 reads CAWSAGQGGNSPLHF. The CDR3 DNA reads TGTGCCTGGAGTGCGGGACAGGGAGGAAATTCACCCCTCCACTTT.

This clonotype was picked up a small number of times. The J gene is TRBJ1-2, the V gene TRBV7-2; D gene unclear. Germline V gives CDR1 SGHTA, CDR2 FQGNSA. The V end lost 1 base, the J end lost 6 bases, and 9 bases lay between the germline ends. The CDR3 spans 13 residues. The CDR3 region is CASSLESGHGYTF. For the CDR3, the DNA is TGTGCCAGCAGCTTAGAGTCCGGCCATGGCTACACCTTC.

This clonotype was observed many times. The gene calls are TRBV27 and TRBJ2-5; D gene ambiguous. V gave up 6 bases and J gave up 4 bases, with 15 bases separating them. The CDR3 has 14 residues. Germline V gene sequence: CDR1 MNHEY, CDR2 SMNVEV (reference sequence). The CDR3: CASRSVGFPETQYF. The CDR3 DNA sequence: TGTGCCAGCAGGTCCGTAGGATTCCCAGAGACCCAGTACTTC.

In its sample, this clonotype was seen many times. The rearrangement joins TRBV19 to TRBJ1-2; the D gene is possibly TRBD1 (5 bases). CDR1 LNHDA and CDR2 SQIVND come from the germline V gene (reference sequence). V gave up 1 base and J gave up 8 bases, with 20 bases separating them. CDR3 length: 16 residues. The chain's CDR3 is CASSIAPLGTRGGYTF. DNA of the CDR3: TGTGCCAGTAGTATAGCTCCGCTCGGGACTCGAGGGGGCTACACCTTC.

This clonotype has at least ten counts. CDR3 residues: CASSPGGVEDTQYF. The CDR3 nucleotides are TGCGCCAGCAGCCCGGGGGGAGTGGAAGATACGCAGTATTTT. The V and J genes are TRBV5-1 and TRBJ2-3; 7 positions match TRBD2. J was trimmed by 5 bases and V by 4 bases; bases with no gene match: 7. The CDR3 sequence is 14 residues long. Germline-derived CDR1 and CDR2 are SGHRS and YFSETQ. The full variable domain, completed using reference TRBV5-1 and TRBJ2-3, is KAGVTQTPRYLIKTRGQQVTLSCSPISGHRSVSWYQQTPGQGLQFLFEYFSETQRNKGNFPGRFSGRQFSNSRSEMNVSTLELGDSALYLCASSPGGVEDTQYFGPGTRLTVL.

This clonotype has just a few counts. The genes are TRBV7-9 and TRBJ1-5, with TRBD1 as a possible D gene (6 bases). The CDR3 contains 16 residues. The ends were cut back, 5 bases at V and 7 bases at J, with 21 bases in the middle. Germline CDR1 reads SEHNR; CDR2 reads FQNEAQ (reference sequence). This CDR3 reads CASSDSMGRGRQPQHF. As DNA, the CDR3 is TGTGCCAGCAGCGACTCGATGGGCAGGGGTCGGCAGCCCCAGCATTTT.

This clonotype has a count of ten or more. This chain connects TRBV15 to TRBJ2-7, with TRBD1 matching over 8 bases. This CDR3 region has 16 residues. V shed 1 base, J shed 5 bases, and the junction held 10 bases outside the gene matches. Germline-derived CDR1 and CDR2 are LNHNV and YYDKDF (reference sequence). The CDR3 nucleotides read TGTGCCACCAGCAGAGCTCGGACAGGGAGATTCGACGAGCAGTACTTC. This gives the protein CATSRARTGRFDEQYF. The full variable domain, rest sourced from reference TRBV15 and TRBJ2-7, is DAMVIQNPRYQVTQFGKPVTLSCSQTLNHNVMYWYQQKSSQAPKLLFHYYDKDFNNEADTPDNFQSRRPNTSFCFLDIRSPGLGDTAMYLCATSRARTGRFDEQYFGPGTRLTVT.

Concerning this clonotype: Since a much larger clone is just one base distant, this may be a read error. The V and J genes are TRBV7-7 and TRBJ2-2; 9 bases fit TRBD2. CDR1 SSHAT and CDR2 FNYEAQ come from the germline V gene (reference sequence). V lost 8 bases, J lost 3 bases, and 10 bases stayed unmatched. The CDR3 covers 16 residues. In DNA form, the CDR3 reads TGTGCCAGCGGCGCGGGGGGGCAGGGGTACACCGGGGAGCTGTTTTTT. It translates to CASGAGGQGYTGELFF.

This clonotype was detected ten times or more. The rearrangement links TRBV6-5 to TRBJ2-5; D is possibly TRBD2 (6 bases). There are 14 residues in the CDR3. Germline V gene sequence: CDR1 MNHEY, CDR2 SVGAGI. Trimming left V 0 bases short and J 4 bases short, with 9 bases between. The DNA of the CDR3 is TGTGCCAGCAGTTACTCGGGAGCGGGAGAGACCCAGTACTTC. This sequence encodes CASSYSGAGETQYF.

Ten or more counts support this clonotype. This chain's CDR3 is CASSPTDGSNYGYTF. The CDR3 nucleotides read TGTGCCAGCTCACCAACAGACGGATCTAACTATGGCTACACCTTC. The chain is built from TRBV18 and TRBJ1-2; D gene uncertain. V lost 2 bases and J 0 bases, leaving 10 bases between the germline ends. The CDR3 extends over 15 amino acids. Germline loops: CDR1 KGHSH, CDR2 LQKENI.

This clonotype has a count of ten or more. The chain links TRBV20-1 to TRBJ2-1; 9 positions match TRBD2. This CDR3 spans 17 amino acids. Germline CDR1 is DFQATT and CDR2 is SNEGSKA (reference sequence). V trimming: 3 bases; J trimming: 8 bases; junction bases outside the gene matches: 17. The CDR3 sequence is CSASPPSGRPYSDEQFF. DNA of the CDR3: TGCAGTGCTAGCCCCCCCAGCGGGAGGCCTTATAGCGATGAGCAGTTCTTC.

This clonotype has a handful of counts. The chain uses TRBV15 and TRBJ2-5; TRBD2 aligns across 8 bases. The CDR3 is 15 residues long. V lost 1 base to trimming and J lost 5 bases; unmatched junction nucleotides: 6. CDR1 is LNHNV, CDR2 YYDKDF, per germline (reference sequence). The CDR3 DNA reads as TGTGCCACCAGCAGAGCGGGGGGGCCCGGGGAGACCCAGTACTTC. As protein: CATSRAGGPGETQYF.

This clonotype was seen at least ten times. The chain uses TRBV20-1 and TRBJ2-1, with 8 bases that match TRBD2. The CDR3 length is 15 residues. V lost 6 bases and J lost 0; bases outside the gene matches: 7. Germline V gene data show CDR1 as DFQATT and CDR2 as SNEGSKA (reference sequence). The CDR3 protein is CSALAGQSSYNEQFF. For the CDR3, the DNA is TGCAGTGCGCTAGCGGGCCAGAGCTCCTACAATGAGCAGTTCTTC.

This clonotype was detected only a few times. The rearrangement joins TRBV6-5 to TRBJ1-1; 7 nucleotides match TRBD1. Per the germline V gene, CDR1 is MNHEY and CDR2 is SVGAGI. The CDR3 is made up of 16 amino acids. Germline trimming cut 3 bases from V and 6 bases from J; bases unmatched to any gene: 13. Here the CDR3 reads CASSYSGTVLWAEAFF. CDR3 nucleotide sequence: TGTGCCAGCAGTTATTCGGGGACAGTTCTGTGGGCTGAAGCTTTCTTT.

This clonotype was recorded many times. The CDR3 DNA reads TGTGCCAGCAGCCCTCGAGCTACTTACAATGAGCAGTTCTTC. It yields the protein CASSPRATYNEQFF. The V and J genes are TRBV6-1 and TRBJ2-1; D remains ambiguous. The CDR3 length is 14 residues. Germline-derived CDR1 and CDR2 are MNHNS and SASEGT. The V and J ends lost 6 bases and 4 bases respectively, with 13 bases between them.

Many counts were recorded for this clonotype. The rearrangement links TRBV12-3 or TRBV12-4 to TRBJ2-7; 7 bases align to TRBD2. V trimming: 6 bases; J trimming: 6 bases; junction bases outside the gene matches: 17. The CDR3 runs 16 residues. The CDR3 bases are TGTGCCAGCAGCACCGTAATGTGGGAGGGCCGTAGCGAGCAGTACTTC. Protein sequence: CASSTVMWEGRSEQYF.